Shown below are 25 T cell receptor beta chains from a single sample sequenced in a study of shared clonotypes between healthy human individuals. The table came from immunoSEQ multiplex PCR; TCRdb's copy has only in-frame clones and leaves some out. The sample carries about 92,000 clones, approximately 75% recorded once. Sequencing was performed on memory CD8+ T cells sorted from blood. Subset noted: CD45RO+ cells pooled with CCR7-negative TemRA cells. Receptors originate from a man aged 30 to 39 in good health.

The chain carries TRBV5-6 and TRBJ1-2; D gene unclear. The CDR3 spans 14 residues. Germline-derived CDR1 and CDR2 are SGHDT and YYEEEE. Trimming left V 5 bases short and J 3 bases short, with 14 bases between. The CDR3 is CASRYIVGHYGYTF. CDR3 nucleotide sequence: TGTGCCAGCAGGTATATTGTAGGACACTATGGCTACACCTTC.

The sample holds many counts of this clone. This CDR3 is CASSYSPGESNQPQHF. The CDR3 DNA is TGTGCCAGCAGTTACTCTCCCGGGGAGAGCAATCAGCCCCAGCATTTT. The rearrangement joins TRBV6-6 to TRBJ1-5, with D uncertain. V gave up 0 bases and J gave up 1 base, with 10 bases separating them. Germline lookup yields CDR1 MNHNY and CDR2 SVGAGI (reference sequence). This CDR3 has 16 amino acids.

The CDR3 loop reads CASRPRGITSYEQYF. CDR3 DNA sequence: TGTGCCAGCAGACCACGGGGGATAACCTCCTACGAGCAGTACTTC. This sequence joins TRBV6-5 and TRBJ2-7, with D maybe TRBD2 (6 bases). The germline V gene encodes CDR1 MNHEY and CDR2 SVGAGI. Deletions cut 6 bases from V and 0 bases from J, with 15 bases between. The CDR3 contains 15 residues.

This clone turned up a few times. The V and J genes are TRBV27 and TRBJ1-2, with a weak D call TRBD1 (6 bases). V gave up 1 base and J gave up 8 bases, with 14 bases separating them. Germline lookup yields CDR1 MNHEY and CDR2 SMNVEV (reference sequence). The CDR3 covers 14 residues. As DNA, the CDR3 is TGTGCCAGCAGTTTATTCACAGGGTCTGGAGGCTACACCTTC. Translated, it gives CASSLFTGSGGYTF.

The chain employs TRBV6-5 and TRBJ2-1; D gene uncertain. The CDR3 runs 15 residues. The V gene's germline CDR1 is MNHEY and CDR2 SVGAGI. V dropped 6 bases and J dropped 0 bases, with 12 bases sitting between them. The CDR3 protein is CASSYTVSSYNEQFF. The DNA for the CDR3 is TGTGCCAGCAGCTATACAGTAAGCTCCTACAATGAGCAGTTCTTC.

This chain joins TRBV5-4 and TRBJ2-2; the match to TRBD1 covers 9 bases. The CDR3 is 14 amino acids. Trimming took 4 bases from V and 7 from J; bases not matched to a gene: 5. Germline CDR1 reads SGHNT; CDR2 reads YYREEE (reference sequence). CDR3 DNA sequence: TGTGCCAGCAGCCTGGACAGGGGTTTCGGGGAGCTGTTTTTT. This translates into CASSLDRGFGELFF.

The chain has TRBV11-2 and TRBJ2-5; TRBD1 might be the D (6 bases). The CDR3 consists of 14 residues. The germline V gene encodes CDR1 SGHAT and CDR2 FQNNGV. Trimming left V 2 bases short and J 1 base short, with 8 bases between. The CDR3 DNA reads TGTGCCAGCAGCTTATGGGACACCCAAGAGACCCAGTACTTC. It encodes CASSLWDTQETQYF. The full variable domain, its missing parts supplied by reference TRBV11-2 and TRBJ2-5, is EAGVAQSPRYKIIEKRQSVAFWCNPISGHATLYWYQQILGQGPKLLIQFQNNGVVDDSQLPKDRFSAERLKGVDSTLKIQPAKLEDSAVYLCASSLWDTQETQYFGPGTRLLVL.

The chain employs TRBV11-2 and TRBJ2-1, with 11 bases that match TRBD2. V gave up 6 bases and J gave up 9 bases; unmatched junction bases: 10. The CDR3 consists of 15 residues. From germline, CDR1 is SGHAT and CDR2 FQNNGV. The CDR3 nucleotides read TGTGCCAGCAGGCCTACTAGCGGGAGATTAGTTGAGCAGTTCTTC. It yields the protein CASRPTSGRLVEQFF.

The rearrangement links TRBV28 to TRBJ2-1; possibly TRBD2 for D (6 bases). Germline lookup yields CDR1 MDHEN and CDR2 SYDVKM. Trimming pared 4 bases from V and 5 bases from J, leaving 15 bases between. This CDR3 has 15 amino acids. CDR3 loop: CASSSRDGGDNEQFF. For the CDR3, the DNA is TGTGCCAGCAGTTCCCGTGACGGGGGAGACAATGAGCAGTTCTTC.

V usage is TRBV29-1 and J usage is TRBJ2-7, with 8 bases matching TRBD2. V shed 4 bases, J shed 7 bases, and the junction held 12 bases outside the gene matches. The V gene's germline CDR1 is SQVTM and CDR2 ANQGSEA. The CDR3 has 14 amino acids. This CDR3 is CSVATVGGRYEQYF. The CDR3 DNA follows: TGCAGCGTTGCAACCGTTGGCGGGAGGTATGAGCAGTACTTC.

This clone appeared a few times. This chain uses TRBV9 with TRBJ2-1; 9 bases match TRBD1. Unmatched junction bases numbered 16, after V lost 2 bases and J lost 10 bases. This CDR3 spans 17 amino acids. Germline CDR1 SGDLS, CDR2 YYNGEE. The CDR3 sequence is CASSVDSGQGIRVEQFF. The DNA for the CDR3 is TGTGCCAGCAGCGTCGACTCCGGACAGGGGATTCGGGTGGAGCAGTTCTTC.

The rearrangement links TRBV30 to TRBJ2-7; D uncertain. The CDR3 totals 13 residues. Germline CDR1 GTSNPN, CDR2 SVGIG (reference sequence). V lost 0 bases and J 6 bases, leaving 12 bases between the germline ends. CDR3 sequence: CAWSVASRSEQYF. DNA for the CDR3: TGTGCCTGGAGTGTCGCCAGCAGATCCGAGCAGTACTTC. Combining the CDR3 with reference TRBV30 and TRBJ2-7 gives the whole variable domain SQTIHQWPATLVQPVGSPLSLECTVEGTSNPNLYWYRQAAGRGLQLLFYSVGIGQISSEVPQNLSASRPQDRQFILSSKKLLLSDSGFYLCAWSVASRSEQYFGPGTRLTVT.

The chain carries TRBV7-9 and TRBJ2-7; D possibly matches TRBD1 or TRBD2 (5 bases each). The CDR3 consists of 15 residues. V was trimmed by 4 bases and J by 6 bases, leaving 19 bases between them. Germline V gives CDR1 SEHNR, CDR2 FQNEAQ (reference sequence). The CDR3 region is CASSSPRDPAGEQYF. The CDR3, as DNA: TGTGCCAGCAGCTCCCCAAGGGACCCCGCCGGCGAGCAGTACTTC.

This clone was counted between two and nine times. As the CDR3 is not closed by the conserved phenylalanine or tryptophan, this likely results from a read error. The DNA is omitted, as the CDR3 cannot be located on it reliably, and the CDR3 follows TCRdb's listing. The chain carries TRBV6-6 and TRBJ1-4; the table calls TRBD1, which could not be checked here. Counting both end residues, the CDR3 totals 9 amino acids. Germline assignment: CDR1 MNHNY and CDR2 SVGAGI (reference sequence). CDR3 amino acids: CASKGCPML.

The gene calls are TRBV9 and TRBJ2-6, with D possibly TRBD1 on 6 matching bases. This CDR3 is built from 17 residues. Per the germline V gene, CDR1 is SGDLS and CDR2 is YYNGEE. The V end was cut by 2 bases, the J end by 0 bases, with 12 bases between. DNA of the CDR3: TGTGCCAGCAGCGTGGACAGTGATTACTCTGGGGCCAACGTCCTGACTTTC. The encoded protein is CASSVDSDYSGANVLTF.

This clone was observed a handful of times. The rearrangement uses TRBV5-1 and TRBJ2-2, with D possibly matching TRBD2 (6 bases). V lost 5 bases and J 4 bases, leaving 15 bases between the germline ends. This CDR3 is 15 amino acids long. Germline loops: CDR1 SGHRS, CDR2 YFSETQ. CDR3 residues: CASSTSGRSTGELFF. The CDR3 bases are TGCGCCAGCAGTACCAGCGGGCGTAGCACCGGGGAGCTGTTTTTT.

This chain connects TRBV4-1 to TRBJ1-5; D uncertain. Germline V gives CDR1 MGHRA, CDR2 YSYEKL. V was clipped by 4 bases and J by 1 base, with 8 bases between them. CDR3 length: 14 amino acids. This chain's CDR3 is CASSPPDSNQPQHF. The CDR3 DNA reads as TGCGCCAGCAGCCCGCCAGACAGCAATCAGCCCCAGCATTTT.

This clone was recorded only once. This chain links TRBV13 with TRBJ1-3; D is ambiguous. V was pared by 3 bases and J by 0 bases, with 15 bases between. From germline, CDR1 is PRHDT and CDR2 FYEKMQ (reference sequence). This CDR3 has 17 amino acids. The CDR3 loop reads CASSFSPDANSGNTIYF. The DNA of the CDR3 is TGTGCCAGCAGCTTTTCTCCGGACGCAAACTCTGGAAACACCATATATTTT.

This rearrangement joins TRBV4-3 to TRBJ2-7; the match to TRBD2 covers 9 bases. The CDR3 has 17 residues. After removal of 0 bases from V and 1 base from J, the junction contained 7 bases not matched to a gene. The germline V gene has CDR1 LGHNA and CDR2 YSLEER. The CDR3 nucleotides are TGCGCCAGCAGCCAAGATCGCCTAGCGGGGCCATCCTACGAGCAGTACTTC. Its protein is CASSQDRLAGPSYEQYF.

The chain uses TRBV2 and TRBJ2-3, with D possibly TRBD1 on 6 matching bases. This CDR3 is 16 amino acids long. Looked up from germline, CDR1 is SNHLY and CDR2 is FYNNEI. The germline V and J ends were trimmed by 5 bases and 0 bases, with 15 bases remaining between them. The CDR3 DNA reads TGTGCCAGCAGTACGGCAGGGGAAACGAGCACAGATACGCAGTATTTT. This encodes CASSTAGETSTDTQYF.

This rearrangement joins TRBV4-1 to TRBJ2-2, with a tentative D call TRBD2 (5 bases). The CDR3 runs to 15 residues. V was clipped by 1 base and J by 7 bases, with 13 bases between them. CDR1 and CDR2 from the germline V gene are MGHRA and YSYEKL. CDR3 bases: TGCGCCAGCAGCCAAGCGCTTAGCGTTGGCGGGGAGCTGTTTTTT. Protein sequence: CASSQALSVGGELFF.

The rearrangement links TRBV9 to TRBJ2-3; 7 bases line up with TRBD1. J was trimmed by 0 bases and V by 0 bases; bases with no gene match: 4. The CDR3 runs to 16 residues. Germline loops: CDR1 SGDLS, CDR2 YYNGEE. The CDR3 spells CASSVGTGLSTDTQYF. In DNA, the CDR3 is TGTGCCAGCAGCGTAGGGACAGGACTTAGCACAGATACGCAGTATTTT.

This clone was found a few times. The rearrangement joins TRBV6-1 to TRBJ2-7; the match to TRBD1 covers 11 bases. The V segment lost 2 bases and the J segment 6 bases; nucleotides outside the gene matches: 9. Germline-derived CDR1 and CDR2 are MNHNS and SASEGT. CDR3 length equals 16 residues. The CDR3 protein is CASSERSGTGGSEQYF. The DNA of the CDR3 is TGTGCCAGCAGTGAAAGGAGCGGGACAGGGGGTAGCGAGCAGTACTTC.

This chain joins TRBV10-2 and TRBJ1-5; unclear D gene. Trimming took 2 bases from V and 7 from J, leaving 18 bases between them. The germline gives CDR1 WSHSY, CDR2 SAAADI. The CDR3 is made up of 16 amino acids. CDR3 in DNA: TGCGCCAGCAGTGAGCTGAGTACCATTCCAGGACAGCCCCAGCATTTT. It specifies CASSELSTIPGQPQHF.

On this clone itself: This sample also contains other DNA sequences that code for the same CDR3. This chain joins TRBV27 and TRBJ1-1; no definite D call. The ends were cut back, 4 bases at V and 2 bases at J, with 5 bases in the middle. The CDR3 consists of 12 residues. The germline V gene encodes CDR1 MNHEY and CDR2 SMNVEV (reference sequence). CDR3 coding DNA: TGTGCCAGCAGTTCGATAAACACTGAAGCTTTCTTT. Translating it yields CASSSINTEAFF.